The 5 T cell receptor beta chains listed next were all sequenced from one sample in a study of shared clonotypes between healthy human individuals. Libraries were prepared by immunoSEQ multiplex PCR; TCRdb keeps only in-frame clonotypes and omits some of them. The sample consists of over 950,000 clones, approximately 75% of them appearing once. The sequenced material came from memory CD4+ T cells from PBMCs. Subset: CD45RA-negative fraction. These receptors were collected from a man between 18 and 29 years old in good health. Some clones in this sample may be carry-over from other donors' samples.

DNA for the CDR3: TGTGCCAGCAGTGAAGGAAGCTCCCGGACAGGGGTCTCTGGAAACACCATATATTTT. This translates into CASSEGSSRTGVSGNTIYF. The chain carries TRBV6-1 and TRBJ1-3; TRBD1 matches at 9 bases. The germline V gene has CDR1 MNHNS and CDR2 SASEGT. The CDR3 consists of 19 residues. V dropped 1 base and J dropped 0; count of bases not matched to a gene: 10.

This clone was found once. The chain has TRBV27 and TRBJ2-2; D possibly uses TRBD1 or TRBD2 (5 bases each). Trimming stripped 10 bases from V and 4 bases from J, with 19 bases between. This CDR3 has 15 amino acids. Germline CDR1 and CDR2: MNHEY and SMNVEV (reference sequence). Written as DNA, the CDR3 is TGTGCCACCTGTCCAGCGACGAGGGGCACCGGGGAGCTGTTTTTT. It is translated as CATCPATRGTGELFF.

In the case of this clone: Being one base from a much bigger clone, this may be a read error. The J gene is TRBJ1-1, the V gene TRBV18, with a possible D match to TRBD1 (6 bases). Germline values: CDR1 KGHSH, CDR2 LQKENI. This CDR3 is 13 amino acids long. The CDR3 loop is CASPPSRGIEAFF. As DNA, the CDR3 is TGTGCCAGCCCACCCTCCAGGGGAATTGAAGCTTTCTTT.

This clone was observed once. The CDR3 DNA follows: TGTGCCAGCAGCTCCTCATGGGGCGTTTCTTGGGAGCAGTACTTC. This encodes CASSSSWGVSWEQYF. The chain employs TRBV28 and TRBJ2-7; D is perhaps TRBD1 (5 bases). V dropped 6 bases and J dropped 7 bases, with 22 bases sitting between them. The CDR3 runs to 15 residues. Germline CDR1 reads MDHEN; CDR2 reads SYDVKM. The full variable domain, its missing parts supplied by reference TRBV28 and TRBJ2-7, is DVKVTQSSRYLVKRTGEKVFLECVQDMDHENMFWYRQDPGLGLRLIYFSYDVKMKEKGDIPEGYSVSREKKERFSLILESASTNQTSMYLCASSSSWGVSWEQYFGPGTRLTVT.

This chain joins TRBV9 and TRBJ1-3; D might be TRBD1 (6 bases). Germline-derived CDR1 and CDR2 are SGDLS and YYNGEE. The V end lost 3 bases, the J end lost 7 bases, and 11 bases lay between the germline ends. The CDR3 covers 13 residues. The CDR3 is CASSGQVRNTIYF. CDR3 sequence (DNA): TGTGCCAGCAGCGGACAGGTGCGGAACACCATATATTTT. Full variable domain (rest looked up from reference TRBV9 and TRBJ1-3): DSGVTQTPKHLITATGQRVTLRCSPRSGDLSVYWYQQSLDQGLQFLIQYYNGEERAKGNILERFSAQQFPDLHSELNLSSLELGDSALYFCASSGQVRNTIYFGEGSWLTVV.